The clone carrying this T cell receptor (beta chain) was picked up a small number of times. The antigen is unknown. Unique molecular identifiers tagged individual cDNA molecules. A single record per CDR3 protein comes from TCRdb applying MiXCR to the 5' RACE reads. The sample consists of about 64,000 distinct CDR3 sequences, roughly 12% of them appearing once. This sample is drawn from a study of early T cells in non-severe SARS-CoV-2 infection. Study-level background: Sequencing of bulk RNA from unsorted whole blood was done, without chain pairing. Overall study results and limits: Lookups in VDJdb leaned toward anti-spike CD8 responses and missed private and CD4 specificities.

The sample here was whole blood, taken at baseline. The TCR comes from an adult who was a healthcare worker with PCR-confirmed SARS-CoV-2 infection or an uninfected control (not recorded which).

The CDR3 coding sequence is TGTGCCAGCAGTGTAGGACTAGCCGAGGATACGCAGTATTTT. Translation: CASSVGLAEDTQYF. This sequence joins TRBV6-1 and TRBJ2-3, with 8 positions matching TRBD2. Trimming cost V 4 bases and J 6 bases; bases outside gene matches: 6. CDR1 and CDR2 (germline): MNHNS, SASEGT. The CDR3 has 14 amino acids.